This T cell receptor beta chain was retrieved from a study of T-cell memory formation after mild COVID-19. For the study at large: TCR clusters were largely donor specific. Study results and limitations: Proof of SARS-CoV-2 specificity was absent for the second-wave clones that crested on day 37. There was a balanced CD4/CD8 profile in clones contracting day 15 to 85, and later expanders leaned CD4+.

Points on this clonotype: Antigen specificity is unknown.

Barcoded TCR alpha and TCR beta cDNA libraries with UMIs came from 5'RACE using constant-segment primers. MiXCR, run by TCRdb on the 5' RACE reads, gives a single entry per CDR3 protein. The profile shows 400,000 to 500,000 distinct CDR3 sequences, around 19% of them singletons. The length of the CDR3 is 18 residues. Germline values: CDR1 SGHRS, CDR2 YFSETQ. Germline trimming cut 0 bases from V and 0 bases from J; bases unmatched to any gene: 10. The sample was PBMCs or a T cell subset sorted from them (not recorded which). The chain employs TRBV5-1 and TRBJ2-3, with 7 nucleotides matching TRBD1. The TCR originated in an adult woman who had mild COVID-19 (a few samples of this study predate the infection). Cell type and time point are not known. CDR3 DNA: TGCGCCAGCAGCTTGGACGTCAGGGGGTCGGGGAGCACAGATACGCAGTATTTT. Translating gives CASSLDVRGSGSTDTQYF.